This TCR beta chain is drawn from a study of blood T cells in healthy people across ages. The second PCR ran about 6 to 12 cycles with a sample-barcoded 5' primer and J-beta primers. Each cDNA molecule carried a tag from a template-switch adaptor that contained 12 random nucleotides. TCRdb re-called the 5' RACE reads through MiXCR, storing one row per CDR3 protein. This sample has 1.5 million to 2 million distinct CDR3 sequences, with roughly 30% found just once. The CDR3 loop spans 17 amino acids. V trimming: 4 bases; J trimming: 3 bases; junction bases outside the gene matches: 6. CDR1 is LGHNA, CDR2 YSLEER, per germline. This clonotype appeared a few times.

The sequence came from a woman in her 30s in good health. The gene calls are TRBV4-3 and TRBJ2-3; 14 bases are shared with TRBD2. Sequenced material: blood. The CDR3 loop reads CASSRGTSGSRTDTQYF. In nucleotides, the CDR3 is TGCGCCAGCAGCCGAGGGACTAGCGGGAGTCGAACAGATACGCAGTATTTT.